This T cell receptor beta chain originates from a study of cytomegalovirus exposure and HLA in healthy donors. The CDR3 length is 16 residues. Trimming left V 2 bases short and J 5 bases short, with 18 bases between. CDR1 is SGHRS, CDR2 YFSETQ, per germline. PCR was performed using 60 Vbeta and 13 Jbeta primers. The table came from immunoSEQ multiplex PCR; TCRdb's copy has only in-frame clones and leaves some out. The data show roughly 150,000 clones, with 76% seen just once and about 2% held by the top ten. Sequencing was done on a sample of PBMCs. This chain uses TRBV5-1 with TRBJ2-3, with D tentatively TRBD1 (5 bases). The clonotype comes from a woman aged 40-49 years in good health and CMV-seronegative. CDR3 coding DNA: TGCGCCAGCAGCTTAGGGGTCAGCCACCAAGGAGATACGCAGTATTTT. Its translation is CASSLGVSHQGDTQYF.